This T cell receptor (beta chain) was captured in a study of beta chain features in type 1 diabetes. Study-wide results and caveats: Moderate but significant shortening of TCRB CDR3s was recorded in all four CD4+ subsets from Type 1 diabetes patients.

Trimming removed 4 bases at V and 5 bases at J, with 20 bases between. CDR3 size: 16 residues. The germline V gene encodes CDR1 GTSNPN and CDR2 SVGIG (reference sequence). cDNA synthesis used the whole RNA isolate, giving expressed TCRB sequences. Naive, central memory and regulatory T cell samples averaged about 3.57 million reads. Assay used: immunoSEQ multiplex PCR; TCRdb lists only in-frame clones, some missing. The sample gives fewer than 400,000 clones, about a tenth of which show up once; 1% is in the top ten. Regarding this clone: Its antigen is unknown.

Sequencing was done on a sample of central memory CD4+ T cells from blood. This chain joins TRBV30 and TRBJ1-4, with D possibly being TRBD1 (6 bases). The receptor's source is a young man with type 1 diabetes. DNA of the CDR3: TGTGCCTGGAAAAGCAGAACAGGGTCTAGAAATGAAAAACTGTTTTTT. This gives the protein CAWKSRTGSRNEKLFF.